This TCR beta chain originates from a study of radiotherapy plus CTLA-4 blockade in lung cancer. On the study more broadly: 15% to 20% of patients responded objectively, and approximately 33% achieved disease control. Findings and caveats of the study: With interferon-beta, early dynamics of blood T cell clones were reported to best predict response. After radiotherapy and ipilimumab, tumor-derived clones expanded in peripheral blood.

Comment on this clone: Its antigen remains unidentified.

Ipilimumab-mediated CTLA-4 blockade plus focal radiation was given to patients having chemo-refractory metastatic non-small-cell lung cancer. The V gene's germline CDR1 is SGHRS and CDR2 YFSETQ. Trimming pared 2 bases from V and 1 base from J, leaving 6 bases between. The CDR3 runs 13 residues. The assay was immunoSEQ multiplex PCR, and TCRdb's table has in-frame clones only and misses some. The data show about 91,000 clones, more than 70% seen once. Sequenced material: peripheral blood, taken from a patient treated with radiotherapy plus ipilimumab. The sequence derives from a human donor with non-small cell lung cancer that progressed on radiotherapy plus ipilimumab. The chain carries TRBV5-1 and TRBJ1-1; maybe TRBD1 (5 bases). The CDR3 DNA reads TGCGCCAGCAGCTTACAGGAGAACACTGAAGCTTTCTTT. Translation: CASSLQENTEAFF.